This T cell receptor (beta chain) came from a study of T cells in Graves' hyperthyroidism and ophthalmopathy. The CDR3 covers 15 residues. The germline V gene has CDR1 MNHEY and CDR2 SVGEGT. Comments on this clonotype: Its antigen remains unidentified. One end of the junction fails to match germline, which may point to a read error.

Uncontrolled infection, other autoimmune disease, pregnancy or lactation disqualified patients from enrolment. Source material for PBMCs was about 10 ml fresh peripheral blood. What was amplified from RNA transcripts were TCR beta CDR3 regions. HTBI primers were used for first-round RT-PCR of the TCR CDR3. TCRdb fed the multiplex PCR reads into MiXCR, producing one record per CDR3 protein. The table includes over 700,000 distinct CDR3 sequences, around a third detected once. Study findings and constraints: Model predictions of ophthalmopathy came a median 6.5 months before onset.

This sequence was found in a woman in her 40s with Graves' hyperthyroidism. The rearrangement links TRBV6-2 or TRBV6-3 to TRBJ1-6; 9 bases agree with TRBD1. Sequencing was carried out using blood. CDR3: CASSPRQGVISPLHF. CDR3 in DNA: TGTGCCAGCAGTCCTCGACAGGGGGTAATTTCACCCCTCCACTTC.